This T cell receptor (beta chain) was sequenced during a study of control samples from healthy donors and cancer patients. The germline CDR1 and CDR2 sequences are SGHRS and YFSETQ. This CDR3 region has 15 residues. Trimming shortened V by 0 bases and J by 0 bases, and 7 bases separated the two germline ends. The data were produced by immunoSEQ multiplex PCR, yet TCRdb's version contains in-frame clones alone and is incomplete. This table holds fewer than 15,000 clones, around 94% found once. Sequencing used PBMCs. This chain uses TRBV5-1 with TRBJ1-3; D is undetermined. This clonotype was obtained from a man aged 65-85 years with head and neck cancer. CDR3 loop: CASSLDSYSGNTIYF. The CDR3, as DNA: TGCGCCAGCAGCTTGGACAGTTACTCTGGAAACACCATATATTTT. The variable domain in full, completed from reference TRBV5-1 and TRBJ1-3, reads KAGVTQTPRYLIKTRGQQVTLSCSPISGHRSVSWYQQTPGQGLQFLFEYFSETQRNKGNFPGRFSGRQFSNSRSEMNVSTLELGDSALYLCASSLDSYSGNTIYFGEGSWLTVV.